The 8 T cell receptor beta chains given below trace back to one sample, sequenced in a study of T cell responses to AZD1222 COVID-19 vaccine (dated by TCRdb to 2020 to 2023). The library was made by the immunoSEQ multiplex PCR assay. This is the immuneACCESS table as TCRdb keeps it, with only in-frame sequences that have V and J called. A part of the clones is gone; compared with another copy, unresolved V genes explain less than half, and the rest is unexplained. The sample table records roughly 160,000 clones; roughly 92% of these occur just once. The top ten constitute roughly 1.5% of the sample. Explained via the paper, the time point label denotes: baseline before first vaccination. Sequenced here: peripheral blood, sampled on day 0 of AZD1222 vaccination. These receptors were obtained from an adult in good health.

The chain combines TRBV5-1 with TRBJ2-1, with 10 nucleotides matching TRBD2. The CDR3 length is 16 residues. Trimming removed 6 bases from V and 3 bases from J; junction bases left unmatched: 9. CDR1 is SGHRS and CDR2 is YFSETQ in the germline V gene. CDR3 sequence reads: CASTDPGLAVYNEQFF. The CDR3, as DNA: TGCGCCAGCACCGATCCAGGACTAGCGGTCTACAATGAGCAGTTCTTC.

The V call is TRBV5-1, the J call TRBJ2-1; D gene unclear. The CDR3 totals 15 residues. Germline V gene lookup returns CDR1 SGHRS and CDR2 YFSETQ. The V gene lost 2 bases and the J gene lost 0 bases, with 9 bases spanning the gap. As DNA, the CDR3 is TGCGCCAGCAGCTTTGGGTCCAGCTCCTACAATGAGCAGTTCTTC. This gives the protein CASSFGSSSYNEQFF.

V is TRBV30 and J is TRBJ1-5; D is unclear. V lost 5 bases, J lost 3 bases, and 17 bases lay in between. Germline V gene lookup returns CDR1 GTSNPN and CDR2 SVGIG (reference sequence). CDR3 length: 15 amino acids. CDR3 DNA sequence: TGTGCCTGGGCACCCCGGACCGTCCTCAATCAGCCCCAGCATTTT. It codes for CAWAPRTVLNQPQHF.

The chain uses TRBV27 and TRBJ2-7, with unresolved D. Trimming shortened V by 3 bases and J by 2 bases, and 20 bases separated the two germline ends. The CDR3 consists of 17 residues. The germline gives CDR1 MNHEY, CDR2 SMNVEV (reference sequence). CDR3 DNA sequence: TGTGCCAGCAGTTTGTTTTGCTGGCGTCCAAGGACCTACGAGCAGTACTTC. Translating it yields CASSLFCWRPRTYEQYF.

The chain's CDR3 is CASSPPGPVSDEQFF. The CDR3 DNA is TGTGCCAGCAGCCCACCGGGACCGGTTTCCGATGAGCAGTTCTTC. The chain carries TRBV7-9 and TRBJ2-1; D is perhaps TRBD1 or TRBD2 (5 bases each). There are 15 residues in the CDR3. Germline lookup yields CDR1 SEHNR and CDR2 FQNEAQ (reference sequence). Trimming pared 5 bases from V and 8 bases from J, leaving 19 bases between.

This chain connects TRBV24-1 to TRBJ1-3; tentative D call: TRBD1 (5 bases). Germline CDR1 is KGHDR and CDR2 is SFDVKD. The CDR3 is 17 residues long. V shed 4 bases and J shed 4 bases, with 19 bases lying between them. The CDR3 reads CATSDPLVGVGGNTIYF. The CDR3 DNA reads TGTGCCACCAGTGACCCCCTAGTAGGGGTCGGGGGAAACACCATATATTTT.

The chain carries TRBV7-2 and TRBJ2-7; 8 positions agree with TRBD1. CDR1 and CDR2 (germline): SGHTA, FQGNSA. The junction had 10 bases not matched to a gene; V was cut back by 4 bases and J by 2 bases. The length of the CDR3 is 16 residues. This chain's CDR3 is CASSSPGQGLTYEQYF. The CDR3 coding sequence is TGTGCCAGCAGCTCGCCCGGACAGGGTCTTACCTACGAGCAGTACTTC.

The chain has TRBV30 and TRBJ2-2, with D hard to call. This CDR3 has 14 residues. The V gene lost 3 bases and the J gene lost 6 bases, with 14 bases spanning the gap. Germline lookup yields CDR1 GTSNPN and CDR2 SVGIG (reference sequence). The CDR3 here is CAWRVQHYAGELFF. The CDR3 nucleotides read TGTGCCTGGAGAGTTCAGCACTACGCCGGGGAGCTGTTTTTT.